The next 32 T cell receptor beta chains were all read from a single sample in a study of CD8+CD57+ T cells in acquired aplastic anemia. An expansion of CD8+CD57+ cells by flow cytometry had been shown in patients chosen for sequencing. TCR beta VDJ and CDR3 were profiled, and genomic DNA was the template. TCRdb processed the reads anew with MiXCR; each CDR3 protein has one entry. The data hold some 150,000 distinct CDR3 sequences, with 47% observed a single time. The specimen sequenced was sorted CD4+, CD8+, or CD8+CD57+ T cells (not recorded which) from PBMCs. The source is a human donor with aplastic anemia.

V usage is TRBV7-8 and J usage is TRBJ2-7; D remains ambiguous. Between the trimmed V and J ends, which lost 1 base and 9 bases, there was a span of 16 bases. The CDR3 spans 14 residues. From germline, CDR1 is SGHVS and CDR2 FQNEAQ. The CDR3 region has the DNA TGTGCCAGCAGCTTAGTTCCTACGGAAACGGGGCAGTACTTC. It translates to CASSLVPTETGQYF.

The chain links TRBV20-1 to TRBJ1-2, with D hard to call. Germline CDR1 and CDR2: DFQATT and SNEGSKA (reference sequence). The V and J ends lost 0 bases and 5 bases respectively, with 10 bases between them. There are 13 residues in the CDR3. Here the CDR3 reads CSAREQGHYGYTF. CDR3 in DNA: TGCAGTGCTAGAGAACAAGGGCATTATGGCTACACCTTC.

The rearrangement uses TRBV19 and TRBJ2-3; D gene ambiguous. CDR3 length: 12 residues. The V gene lost 6 bases and the J gene lost 4 bases, with 8 bases spanning the gap. Germline V gives CDR1 LNHDA, CDR2 SQIVND (reference sequence). The CDR3 protein is CASRKSADTQYF. CDR3 DNA sequence: TGTGCCAGTAGAAAAAGCGCAGATACGCAGTATTTT.

A word on this clonotype: A much larger clone lies one base from this, so it may be a read error. As the CDR3 is not closed by the conserved phenylalanine or tryptophan, this likely results from a read error. The genes are TRBV24-1 and TRBJ1-6; D remains unclear. The CDR3 contains 12 residues. CDR1 KGHDR and CDR2 SFDVKD come from the germline V gene. CDR3 region: CASSGYNSPLHL. The CDR3 DNA follows: TGTGCCAGCAGTGGGTATAATTCACCCCTCCACCTT.

This clonotype showed up many times. The chain joins TRBV5-4 to TRBJ2-7; TRBD2 is a possible D gene (5 bases). The germline V and J ends were trimmed by 1 base and 3 bases, with 11 bases remaining between them. This CDR3 has 14 amino acids. The germline CDR1 and CDR2 sequences are SGHNT and YYREEE (reference sequence). The CDR3 coding sequence is TGTGCCAGCAGCTTGTCGTCGGGAAACTACGAGCAGTACTTC. Its protein product is CASSLSSGNYEQYF.

By sample fraction, this clonotype is medium-sized. The rearrangement uses TRBV20-1 and TRBJ2-7; no firm D call. Looked up from germline, CDR1 is DFQATT and CDR2 is SNEGSKA (reference sequence). Trimming stripped 0 bases from V and 7 bases from J, with 10 bases between. This CDR3 region has 12 residues. CDR3 region: CSARDLAEEQYF. DNA of the CDR3: TGCAGTGCTAGAGATCTTGCGGAAGAGCAGTACTTC.

This chain connects TRBV2 to TRBJ2-5; no clear D. Trimming removed 5 bases from V and 7 bases from J, with 17 bases in between. Germline V gene data show CDR1 as SNHLY and CDR2 as FYNNEI. There are 14 residues in the CDR3. The CDR3 loop is CASSPTYMVRTQYF. The CDR3 region has the DNA TGTGCCAGCAGTCCGACATATATGGTCCGGACCCAGTACTTC.

This chain joins TRBV15 and TRBJ1-5; D perhaps matches TRBD1 (5 bases). Trimming took 3 bases from V and 0 from J, leaving 12 bases between them. From germline, CDR1 is LNHNV and CDR2 YYDKDF (reference sequence). The CDR3 is made up of 16 amino acids. The CDR3 DNA reads as TGTGCCACCAGCAGCCTACAGGAGAATAGCAATCAGCCCCAGCATTTT. It is translated as CATSSLQENSNQPQHF.

This clonotype came up many times. V and J are TRBV7-2 and TRBJ2-1; TRBD2 agrees at 8 bases. The CDR3 extends over 15 amino acids. Germline CDR1 and CDR2: SGHTA and FQGNSA. With V trimmed by 2 bases and J by 4 bases, 4 bases remained unmatched. For the CDR3, the DNA is TGTGCCAGCAGCTTAAACAGCGGGGGTTACAATGAGCAGTTCTTC. It is translated as CASSLNSGGYNEQFF.

The V and J genes are TRBV19 and TRBJ2-7; TRBD1 aligns across 7 bases. This CDR3 is 14 amino acids long. The V gene end was trimmed by 4 bases and the J gene end by 0 bases; junction bases not matched to a gene: 3. Per the germline V gene, CDR1 is LNHDA and CDR2 is SQIVND (reference sequence). The CDR3 DNA reads TGTGCCAGTAGTAAACAGGGGTCCTCCTACGAGCAGTACTTC. Translation gives CASSKQGSSYEQYF.

The chain is built from TRBV4-1 and TRBJ2-7, with D perhaps TRBD1 (6 bases). Germline assignment: CDR1 MGHRA and CDR2 YSYEKL. There are 15 residues in the CDR3. V lost 1 base to trimming and J lost 2 bases, with 12 bases between them. In DNA form, the CDR3 reads TGCGCCAGCAGCCAAGTACAGGGTCCCCCCTACGAGCAGTACTTC. Residues: CASSQVQGPPYEQYF.

This clonotype came up many times. The gene calls are TRBV19 and TRBJ1-6, with a possible D match to TRBD1 (6 bases). The CDR3 totals 16 residues. Per the germline V gene, CDR1 is LNHDA and CDR2 is SQIVND (reference sequence). Trimming took 4 bases from V and 3 from J, leaving 13 bases between them. The CDR3 loop is CASSTNPGHYNSPLHF. The CDR3 DNA reads TGTGCCAGTAGTACCAACCCGGGACACTATAATTCACCCCTCCACTTT.

The chain has TRBV25-1 and TRBJ1-4, with TRBD1 matching over 12 bases. V dropped 6 bases and J dropped 8; count of bases not matched to a gene: 7. The CDR3 has 15 amino acids. Germline assignment: CDR1 MGHDK and CDR2 SYGVNS. The CDR3 nucleotides are TGTGCCAGCAGACCCCGGGACAGGGGGCGGGAAAAACTGTTTTTT. This codes for CASRPRDRGREKLFF.

The chain employs TRBV7-6 and TRBJ2-4; D unclear. CDR1 is SGHVS, CDR2 FNYEAQ, per germline. V was pared by 6 bases and J by 2 bases, with 5 bases between. The CDR3 totals 12 residues. CDR3 DNA sequence: TGTGCCAGCAGTGAAACCAAAAACATTCAGTACTTC. It encodes CASSETKNIQYF.

This clonotype has ten or more counts. The chain combines TRBV29-1 with TRBJ1-1, with D perhaps matching TRBD1 (6 bases). The germline V gene has CDR1 SQVTM and CDR2 ANQGSEA. The V end lost 3 bases, the J end lost 2 bases, and 10 bases lay between the germline ends. This CDR3 has 13 residues. The CDR3 loop reads CSVDGQPNTEAFF. CDR3 DNA: TGCAGCGTTGACGGACAGCCCAACACTGAAGCTTTCTTT.

This clonotype was counted many times. This sequence joins TRBV2 and TRBJ2-1; 9 bases line up with TRBD2. The V and J ends lost 2 bases and 7 bases, in that order; junction bases with no gene match: 9. This CDR3 is 16 amino acids long. Germline CDR1 reads SNHLY; CDR2 reads FYNNEI. The CDR3 loop is CASSEFPSGAWNEQFF. CDR3 nucleotides: TGTGCCAGCAGTGAATTCCCTAGCGGGGCGTGGAATGAGCAGTTCTTC.

There are a few counts of this clonotype. This rearrangement joins TRBV20-1 to TRBJ2-5, with unresolved D. The CDR3 covers 11 residues. Germline CDR1 reads DFQATT; CDR2 reads SNEGSKA (reference sequence). V dropped 7 bases and J dropped 2 bases, with 8 bases sitting between them. CDR3 residues: CSVQVQETQYF. The CDR3 DNA follows: TGCAGTGTCCAGGTACAAGAGACCCAGTACTTC.

Only one count was recorded for this clonotype. A much larger clonotype is one base distant, so this may be a read error. The rearrangement links TRBV6-1 to TRBJ1-3; D is unresolved. CDR1 MNHNS and CDR2 SASEGT come from the germline V gene. This CDR3 contains 15 residues. Trimming took 8 bases from V and 3 from J, leaving 17 bases between them. In DNA form, the CDR3 reads TGTGCCAGCCGTGGCTTACGAGACGGTGGAAACACCATATATTTT. Translating it yields CASRGLRDGGNTIYF.

This clonotype was seen once. This chain connects TRBV10-3 to TRBJ2-7; the D gene is possibly TRBD2 (6 bases). Between the trimmed V and J ends, which lost 6 bases and 1 base, there was a span of 13 bases. This CDR3 has 14 residues. CDR1 is ENHRY and CDR2 is SYGVKD in the germline V gene. CDR3 sequence reads: CAISPGLRSYEQYF. CDR3 in DNA: TGTGCCATCAGCCCGGGACTGCGATCCTACGAGCAGTACTTC.

The V call is TRBV7-3, the J call TRBJ1-1; the match to TRBD1 covers 8 bases. Germline V gene data show CDR1 as SGHTA and CDR2 as FQGTGA. Trimming took 6 bases from V and 3 from J; bases not matched to a gene: 9. The CDR3 runs 15 residues. CDR3 loop: CASRLGPGQDTEAFF. The CDR3 DNA reads as TGTGCCAGCAGGCTGGGCCCGGGACAGGACACTGAAGCTTTCTTT.

The chain employs TRBV20-1 and TRBJ2-7; D unclear. The germline gives CDR1 DFQATT, CDR2 SNEGSKA (reference sequence). V lost 6 bases to trimming and J lost 1 base, with 13 bases between them. The CDR3 totals 13 residues. This chain's CDR3 is CSATSTSSYEQYF. CDR3 DNA: TGCAGTGCAACCTCTACGAGTTCCTACGAGCAGTACTTC.

This clonotype has more than one count but fewer than ten. The V and J genes are TRBV5-1 and TRBJ2-2, with D possibly matching TRBD2 (7 bases). The germline gives CDR1 SGHRS, CDR2 YFSETQ. The V end was cut by 6 bases, the J end by 5 bases, with 23 bases between. CDR3 length: 17 amino acids. CDR3 in DNA: TGCGCCAGCACATCGCGACCCAGGGAGGGGGGGACCGGGGAGCTGTTTTTT. Its protein is CASTSRPREGGTGELFF.

In this sample, this clonotype turned up many times. The chain couples TRBV7-3 to TRBJ2-1, with D maybe TRBD2 (7 bases). Trimming took 3 bases from V and 5 from J, leaving 17 bases between them. Per germline, CDR1 SGHTA and CDR2 FQGTGA. CDR3 length: 16 amino acids. CDR3 in amino acids: CASSFPWGGRNNEQFF. As DNA, the CDR3 is TGTGCCAGCAGCTTCCCGTGGGGGGGGCGCAACAATGAGCAGTTCTTC. Full variable domain (missing parts from reference TRBV7-3 and TRBJ2-1): GAGVSQTPSNKVTEKGKYVELRCDPISGHTALYWYRQSLGQGPEFLIYFQGTGAADDSGLPNDRFFAVRPEGSVSTLKIQRTERGDSAVYLCASSFPWGGRNNEQFFGPGTRLTVL.

The sample holds many counts of this clonotype. The J gene is TRBJ1-1, the V gene TRBV5-5, with a weak D call TRBD1 (5 bases). The CDR3 spans 14 residues. Germline CDR1 SGHKS, CDR2 YYEKEE (reference sequence). Trimming removed 4 bases from V and 1 base from J, with 11 bases in between. The CDR3 nucleotides are TGTGCCAGCAGCGGATGGGACGGGAACACTGAAGCTTTCTTT. Its translation: CASSGWDGNTEAFF.

This clonotype was observed at least ten times. The genes are TRBV11-2 and TRBJ1-2; D not resolved. V lost 5 bases and J 3 bases, leaving 16 bases between the germline ends. The CDR3 spans 15 residues. Germline V gene data show CDR1 as SGHAT and CDR2 as FQNNGV. The CDR3 loop reads CASSPQVMQHYGYTF. The DNA for the CDR3 is TGTGCCAGCAGCCCGCAGGTGATGCAGCACTATGGCTACACCTTC.

Notes on this clonotype: One end of the junction does not line up with germline, which may come from a read error. The V gene is TRBV6-1, the J gene TRBJ1-4; no reliable D call. The CDR3 sequence is 14 residues long. Germline CDR1 and CDR2: MNHNS and SASEGT. The CDR3, as DNA: TGTGCCAGCATAACTCCGGGGTCAAATGAAAAACTGCTTTTT. It yields the protein CASITPGSNEKLLF.

There are many counts of this clonotype. The CDR3 loop is CASSVGGGEWETQYF. CDR3 DNA sequence: TGTGCCAGCAGCGTAGGGGGGGGAGAGTGGGAGACCCAGTACTTC. The chain has TRBV9 and TRBJ2-5; 7 positions match TRBD2. V lost 0 bases to trimming and J lost 5 bases; unmatched junction nucleotides: 7. Per the germline V gene, CDR1 is SGDLS and CDR2 is YYNGEE. The CDR3 is made up of 15 amino acids.

V usage is TRBV20-1 and J usage is TRBJ1-3; D unresolved. The V gene lost 3 bases and the J gene lost 0 bases, with 9 bases spanning the gap. Per the germline V gene, CDR1 is DFQATT and CDR2 is SNEGSKA (reference sequence). This CDR3 region has 14 residues. The CDR3 nucleotides read TGCAGTGCTAGTGATCGACACTCTGGAAACACCATATATTTT. This sequence encodes CSASDRHSGNTIYF.

V gene TRBV5-1 combines with J gene TRBJ1-1; TRBD1 matches at 7 bases. The junction had 10 bases not matched to a gene; V was cut back by 7 bases and J by 4 bases. From germline, CDR1 is SGHRS and CDR2 YFSETQ. This CDR3 spans 14 amino acids. The CDR3 nucleotides read TGCGCCAGCGGCTCCCTACAGGGGCGCACTGAAGCTTTCTTT. It specifies CASGSLQGRTEAFF.

The chain links TRBV2 to TRBJ2-5; no definite D call. The CDR3 totals 10 residues. V was trimmed by 7 bases and J by 6 bases, leaving 6 bases between them. Germline-derived CDR1 and CDR2 are SNHLY and FYNNEI. The CDR3 sequence: CASTVQTQYF. The DNA for the CDR3 is TGTGCCAGCACGGTCCAGACCCAGTACTTC.

This clonotype has a handful of counts. V is TRBV6-5 and J is TRBJ1-6; D gene unclear. V gave up 3 bases and J gave up 2 bases, with 14 bases separating them. Per the germline V gene, CDR1 is MNHEY and CDR2 is SVGAGI. This CDR3 spans 17 amino acids. CDR3 DNA sequence: TGTGCCAGCAGTTATACGGAAGTTTCCCCCTATAATTCACCCCTCCACTTT. It specifies CASSYTEVSPYNSPLHF.

This clonotype was counted many times. CDR3 residues: CASREGQLSTGELFF. Written as DNA, the CDR3 is TGTGCCAGCAGGGAGGGACAGTTGAGCACCGGGGAGCTGTTTTTT. The V call is TRBV6-1, the J call TRBJ2-2; a weak D match, TRBD1 (7 bases). Germline V CDR1 and CDR2: MNHNS, SASEGT. The CDR3 loop spans 15 amino acids. V lost 6 bases to trimming and J lost 4 bases, with 15 bases between them.